This record covers a single TCR beta chain. The table came from immunoSEQ multiplex PCR; TCRdb's copy has only in-frame clones and leaves some out. The sample yields some 40,000 clones, about 92% seen once. The CDR3 is 12 residues long. V was pared by 1 base and J by 9 bases, with 7 bases between. Germline-derived CDR1 and CDR2 are MGHRA and YSYEKL. These data originate in a study of graft-versus-host responses after intestinal transplantation. Specimen: PBMCs, collected 734 days after intestinal transplantation. This TCR was recovered from a human patient who received an intestinal transplant, so some T cells may come from the graft donor. The chain links TRBV4-1 to TRBJ2-1, with a weak D call TRBD1 (5 bases). The CDR3 nucleotides read TGCGCCAGCAGCCAAGTGGGGCGTGAGCAGTTCTTC. Protein: CASSQVGREQFF.